These 32 T cell receptor beta chains were all obtained from the same sample, sequenced in a study of shared clonotypes between healthy human individuals. Profiled with immunoSEQ multiplex PCR; TCRdb holds only in-frame clones, not every one. The sample yields hundreds of thousands of clones, 90% to 96% seen once. Material for sequencing was naive CD4+ T cells sorted from blood. The subset: CD45RA+ positively selected. The receptors originated from a woman aged 25 to 39 in good health.

This clone was seen only a few times. This rearrangement joins TRBV2 to TRBJ2-7; 10 nucleotides line up with TRBD1. This CDR3 spans 13 amino acids. In germline, CDR1 is SNHLY, CDR2 FYNNEI. After removal of 7 bases from V and 3 bases from J, the junction contained 3 bases not matched to a gene. This CDR3 is CASKGDRGYEQYF. CDR3 bases: TGTGCCAGCAAAGGGGACAGGGGCTACGAGCAGTACTTC. Supplemented by reference TRBV2 and TRBJ2-7, the full variable domain reads EPEVTQTPSHQVTQMGQEVILRCVPISNHLYFYWYRQILGQKVEFLVSFYNNEISEKSEIFDDQFSVERPDGSNFTLKIRSTKLEDSAMYFCASKGDRGYEQYFGPGTRLTVT.

This chain joins TRBV19 and TRBJ2-7; D is possibly TRBD2 (6 bases). Trimming took 3 bases from V and 3 from J, leaving 15 bases between them. CDR1 and CDR2 from the germline V gene are LNHDA and SQIVND (reference sequence). The CDR3 extends over 15 amino acids. CDR3 residues: CASSIYGGWDYEQYF. The CDR3 DNA sequence: TGTGCCAGTAGTATCTACGGGGGATGGGACTACGAGCAGTACTTC.

This chain uses TRBV4-2 with TRBJ1-5; no clear D. V was pared by 1 base and J by 0 bases, with 16 bases between. The CDR3 runs to 18 residues. Germline CDR1 and CDR2: LGHNA and YNFKEQ. This chain's CDR3 is CASSQGLQTEYSNQPQHF. The CDR3 DNA reads as TGTGCCAGCAGCCAAGGGTTACAGACCGAGTATAGCAATCAGCCCCAGCATTTT.

The V call is TRBV19, the J call TRBJ1-2, with 7 bases that match TRBD1. The CDR3 consists of 16 residues. V lost 5 bases and J lost 6; bases outside the gene matches: 15. Germline V gives CDR1 LNHDA, CDR2 SQIVND (reference sequence). This CDR3 is CASSSNRQGWTHGYTF. CDR3 coding DNA: TGTGCCAGTAGTTCAAACCGACAGGGTTGGACACATGGCTACACCTTC.

The chain recombines TRBV7-9 with TRBJ2-5; 8 bases are shared with TRBD2. The tail of the sequence fits TRBJ2-7 better, so the J call may be wrong. This CDR3 spans 14 amino acids. Germline V lookup: CDR1 SEHNR, CDR2 FQNEAQ (reference sequence). CDR3 loop: CASSLSGSLYEQYF. CDR3 DNA: TGTGCCAGCAGCTTAAGCGGGAGCCTCTACGAGCAGTACTTC.

V and J are TRBV2 and TRBJ1-1; D unresolved. The V and J ends lost 3 bases and 2 bases respectively, with 10 bases between them. The CDR3 has 14 amino acids. From germline, CDR1 is SNHLY and CDR2 FYNNEI. In nucleotides, the CDR3 is TGTGCCAGCAGTGACTGGCCGCCAAACACTGAAGCTTTCTTT. As protein: CASSDWPPNTEAFF.

The chain recombines TRBV11-2 with TRBJ1-1; 7 nucleotides line up with TRBD1. The CDR3 consists of 17 residues. Trimming took 0 bases from V and 4 from J; bases not matched to a gene: 11. Looked up from germline, CDR1 is SGHAT and CDR2 is FQNNGV. This chain's CDR3 is CASSLDQRVRGVTEAFF. CDR3 coding DNA: TGTGCCAGCAGCTTAGATCAGAGAGTCAGGGGGGTCACTGAAGCTTTCTTT.

The gene calls are TRBV10-1 and TRBJ2-1, with no clear D. The CDR3 is 12 amino acids. Germline CDR1 and CDR2: WNHNN and SYGVQD (reference sequence). V was cut by 4 bases and J by 4 bases, with 5 bases left in between. The CDR3 loop reads CASSGVYNEQFF. The DNA of the CDR3 is TGCGCCAGCAGTGGGGTTTACAATGAGCAGTTCTTC.

The chain links TRBV2 to TRBJ1-5; D is undetermined. There are 15 residues in the CDR3. V lost 4 bases and J lost 0, with 10 bases in between. Germline V gene data show CDR1 as SNHLY and CDR2 as FYNNEI. CDR3 sequence (DNA): TGTGCCAGCAGTGTAAGCAGGAATAGCAATCAGCCCCAGCATTTT. This translates into CASSVSRNSNQPQHF.

The V and J genes are TRBV19 and TRBJ2-4; D is unclear. The CDR3 runs to 17 residues. V was pared by 3 bases and J by 0 bases, with 15 bases between. Germline CDR1 is LNHDA and CDR2 is SQIVND (reference sequence). CDR3 protein: CASSIQINLLAKNIQYF. CDR3 in DNA: TGTGCCAGTAGTATCCAAATCAACCTTCTAGCCAAAAACATTCAGTACTTC.

This chain links TRBV29-1 with TRBJ1-1; possibly TRBD1 for D (6 bases). CDR1 and CDR2 from the germline V gene are SQVTM and ANQGSEA. CDR3 size: 13 residues. With 7 bases removed from V and 1 base from J, the gap between germline ends came to 13 bases. In nucleotides, the CDR3 is TGCAGCGCCTATAGGGGGGGGAACACTGAAGCTTTCTTT. Translated, it gives CSAYRGGNTEAFF.

The chain combines TRBV11-2 with TRBJ1-5; tentatively, D is TRBD1 (6 bases). The length of the CDR3 is 14 residues. Germline V gene sequence: CDR1 SGHAT, CDR2 FQNNGV. V shed 5 bases and J shed 7 bases, with 15 bases lying between them. The CDR3: CASSHGGGGQPQHF. DNA for the CDR3: TGTGCCAGCAGCCACGGAGGGGGGGGCCAGCCCCAGCATTTT.

This sequence joins TRBV7-6 and TRBJ2-5; 9 bases map to TRBD1. The CDR3 length is 15 residues. V gave up 5 bases and J gave up 5 bases; unmatched junction bases: 9. Germline V gene lookup returns CDR1 SGHVS and CDR2 FNYEAQ. The CDR3: CASSRTGTGRETQYF. DNA for the CDR3: TGTGCCAGCAGCCGTACCGGGACAGGGAGGGAGACCCAGTACTTC.

This clone has only one observation. The chain employs TRBV28 and TRBJ2-6; a possible D gene is TRBD2 (5 bases). Germline CDR1 and CDR2: MDHEN and SYDVKM. The CDR3 is made up of 15 amino acids. Deletions cut 1 base from V and 2 bases from J, with 6 bases between. This CDR3 reads CASSLSGTGANVLTF. The CDR3 DNA reads TGTGCCAGCAGTTTATCCGGGACTGGGGCCAACGTCCTGACTTTC.

The J gene is TRBJ1-5, the V gene TRBV15; no definite D call. The CDR3 runs 14 residues. Germline CDR1 LNHNV, CDR2 YYDKDF (reference sequence). V was clipped by 5 bases and J by 0 bases, with 8 bases between them. The CDR3 protein is CATSSRHSNQPQHF. Here the CDR3 DNA reads TGTGCCACCAGCTCCCGACATAGCAATCAGCCCCAGCATTTT.

The chain carries TRBV19 and TRBJ1-5, with 7 bases fitting TRBD1. This CDR3 spans 16 amino acids. Germline V gives CDR1 LNHDA, CDR2 SQIVND (reference sequence). The trim removed 0 bases at V and 6 bases at J, leaving 8 bases unmatched. CDR3 bases: TGTGCCAGTAGTATAGAGAGGGACAGCTTGGGTCAGCCCCAGCATTTT. Amino acids: CASSIERDSLGQPQHF.

The chain joins TRBV7-2 to TRBJ2-1, with TRBD2 identical over 9 bases. The CDR3 contains 16 residues. Losses at the gene ends were 1 base for V and 4 bases for J; bases not matched to a gene: 5. Germline V gene sequence: CDR1 SGHTA, CDR2 FQGNSA. This CDR3 is CASSLEAGGGYNEQFF. The CDR3 DNA is TGTGCCAGCAGCTTAGAGGCGGGAGGGGGGTACAATGAGCAGTTCTTC.

The J gene is TRBJ2-7, the V gene TRBV28; 7 bases are a match to TRBD1. The CDR3 length is 15 residues. With 6 bases clipped from V and 0 bases from J, the junction kept 8 bases outside the gene matches. The germline CDR1 and CDR2 sequences are MDHEN and SYDVKM. Here the CDR3 DNA reads TGTGCCAGCAGAATTGGGGACAGTAGCTCCTACGAGCAGTACTTC. Protein: CASRIGDSSSYEQYF.

The CDR3 reads CASSYRIGGRSDEQYF. The CDR3 nucleotides are TGTGCCAGCAGTTACAGGATAGGGGGCCGGTCGGACGAGCAGTACTTC. The rearrangement links TRBV6-5 to TRBJ2-7, with 7 bases identical to TRBD1. Trimming took 2 bases from V and 5 from J; bases not matched to a gene: 12. Germline V gene data show CDR1 as MNHEY and CDR2 as SVGAGI. This CDR3 has 16 residues.

The chain uses TRBV7-9 and TRBJ2-5, with D uncertain. V shed 3 bases and J shed 1 base, with 9 bases lying between them. Germline CDR1 is SEHNR and CDR2 is FQNEAQ (reference sequence). There are 14 residues in the CDR3. The CDR3 reads CASSFLGFQETQYF. The DNA of the CDR3 is TGTGCCAGCAGCTTTTTAGGGTTCCAAGAGACCCAGTACTTC.

This rearrangement joins TRBV30 to TRBJ2-1, with unresolved D. CDR3 length: 12 amino acids. Deletions cut 2 bases from V and 5 bases from J, with 7 bases between. The germline V gene has CDR1 GTSNPN and CDR2 SVGIG (reference sequence). The CDR3: CAWSLNNNEQFF. DNA of the CDR3: TGTGCCTGGAGTCTAAATAACAATGAGCAGTTCTTC.

V usage is TRBV10-3 and J usage is TRBJ2-5, with TRBD1 identical over 10 bases. The J call may be incorrect, as the DNA end agrees better with TRBJ2-7. The CDR3 totals 14 residues. CDR1 and CDR2 (germline): ENHRY, SYGVKD. CDR3 sequence: CAISDGTGVYEQYF. The CDR3, as DNA: TGTGCCATCAGTGACGGGACAGGGGTTTACGAGCAGTACTTC.

This clone was found once. V and J are TRBV18 and TRBJ1-4, with D possibly being TRBD1 (6 bases). CDR1 and CDR2 (germline): KGHSH, LQKENI. The V and J ends lost 0 bases and 6 bases respectively, with 14 bases between them. The CDR3 is 16 amino acids. Here the CDR3 DNA reads TGTGCCAGCTCACCACCTTACAGGGAGAGAGATGAAAAACTGTTTTTT. It yields the protein CASSPPYRERDEKLFF.

The chain links TRBV4-1 to TRBJ1-6; D remains ambiguous. CDR1 is MGHRA and CDR2 is YSYEKL in the germline V gene. The ends were cut back, 5 bases at V and 6 bases at J, with 20 bases in the middle. The CDR3 sequence is 17 residues long. DNA of the CDR3: TGCGCCAGCAGCTCCCGGACTCACCTCTCGGGTAATTCACCCCTCCACTTT. This translates into CASSSRTHLSGNSPLHF.

This clone was picked up one time. V usage is TRBV7-2 and J usage is TRBJ2-1, with D unresolved. CDR1 and CDR2 from the germline V gene are SGHTA and FQGNSA. The CDR3 is 14 residues long. Trimming removed 1 base at V and 4 bases at J, with 8 bases between. Here the CDR3 reads CASSLEFLYNEQFF. The DNA for the CDR3 is TGTGCCAGCAGCTTAGAGTTCCTTTACAATGAGCAGTTCTTC.

The chain links TRBV6-1 to TRBJ2-7; D may be TRBD1 or TRBD2 (5 bases each). Germline CDR1 and CDR2: MNHNS and SASEGT. This CDR3 contains 14 residues. V was cut by 7 bases and J by 4 bases, with 17 bases left in between. The CDR3 region has the DNA TGTGCCAGCACCTCCCGCCGGGGCATTTACGAGCAGTACTTC. This codes for CASTSRRGIYEQYF.

This clone appeared once. This chain uses TRBV15 with TRBJ2-1; 10 positions agree with TRBD1. The germline V gene has CDR1 LNHNV and CDR2 YYDKDF (reference sequence). The V and J ends lost 0 bases and 9 bases, in that order; junction bases with no gene match: 5. The CDR3 loop spans 15 amino acids. CDR3 in amino acids: CATSRDGTGDGEQFF. CDR3 nucleotide sequence: TGTGCCACCAGCAGAGATGGGACAGGGGATGGTGAGCAGTTCTTC.

The chain combines TRBV7-7 with TRBJ2-7, with D maybe TRBD1 (5 bases). Germline V gives CDR1 SSHAT, CDR2 FNYEAQ (reference sequence). The ends were cut back, 4 bases at V and 9 bases at J, with 16 bases in the middle. The CDR3 has 13 residues. CDR3 residues: CASSSTGEGVQYF. CDR3 sequence (DNA): TGTGCCAGCAGCTCCACTGGGGAAGGGGTGCAGTACTTC. Together with reference TRBV7-7 and TRBJ2-7, the CDR3 gives the full variable domain: GAGVSQSPRYKVTKRGQDVTLRCDPISSHATLYWYQQALGQGPEFLTYFNYEAQPDKSGLPSDRFSAERPEGSISTLTIQRTEQRDSAMYRCASSSTGEGVQYFGPGTRLTVT.

V and J are TRBV2 and TRBJ2-1; the match to TRBD2 covers 8 bases. This CDR3 has 17 residues. CDR1 and CDR2 (germline): SNHLY, FYNNEI. The trim removed 7 bases at V and 0 bases at J, leaving 11 bases unmatched. This chain's CDR3 is CASTEGFGRASYNEQFF. CDR3 nucleotides: TGTGCCAGCACTGAGGGATTCGGGAGGGCCTCCTACAATGAGCAGTTCTTC.

The chain links TRBV6-4 to TRBJ2-2, with 8 bases matching TRBD1. The germline V gene encodes CDR1 MRHNA and CDR2 SNTAGT. The CDR3 has 14 amino acids. V trimming: 6 bases; J trimming: 6 bases; junction bases outside the gene matches: 6. This CDR3 reads CASRDQQGAGELFF. The CDR3 DNA sequence: TGTGCCAGCAGGGACCAACAGGGGGCCGGGGAGCTGTTTTTT.

This clone was picked up one time. V and J are TRBV29-1 and TRBJ2-3; no clear D gene. The CDR3 runs to 13 residues. Per germline, CDR1 SQVTM and CDR2 ANQGSEA. V lost 4 bases and J 4 bases, leaving 12 bases between the germline ends. The CDR3 coding sequence is TGCAGCGTTGTTAGAGGAGTCCCAGATACGCAGTATTTT. Translating it yields CSVVRGVPDTQYF.

CDR3 sequence: CASSLTRSGELFF. The DNA for the CDR3 is TGTGCCAGCAGCCTAACTAGATCCGGGGAGCTGTTTTTT. This chain connects TRBV28 to TRBJ2-2, with D possibly matching TRBD2 (5 bases). The CDR3 runs to 13 residues. Germline CDR1 reads MDHEN; CDR2 reads SYDVKM. V lost 6 bases and J lost 6, with 11 bases in between.